These T cell receptor beta chains were read from a single sample in a study of blood T cell repertoires in COVID-19. Libraries were prepared by immunoSEQ multiplex PCR; TCRdb keeps only in-frame clonotypes and omits some of them. Of 150,000 or so clones in the sample, 85% to 90% were seen once. Sequencing input: peripheral blood. The source is a man at least 80 years old with acute or convalescent COVID-19. Both conserved end residues are part of each CDR3. Fields, in order: V gene, CDR3 length, clone size, CDR3 protein. Not all rows give a size; the values are once, few, many and, for expanded clones, a class.

V gene: TRBV21-1
CDR3 length: 15
clone size: .
CDR3 protein: CASSTDRGGGETQYF

V gene: TRBV2
CDR3 length: 14
clone size: .
CDR3 protein: CASSEWGLYNEQFF

V gene: TRBV6-5
CDR3 length: 15
clone size: .
CDR3 protein: CASTPSDIASYEQYF

V gene: TRBV6-5
CDR3 length: 14
clone size: .
CDR3 protein: CASRITRVGVEAFF

V gene: TRBV19
CDR3 length: 14
clone size: once
CDR3 protein: CASSIFGGTDTQYF

V gene: TRBV5-1
CDR3 length: 12
clone size: .
CDR3 protein: CASSRGQDEAFF

V gene: TRBV5-1
CDR3 length: 16
clone size: .
CDR3 protein: CASSFTSGDLGNEQFF

V gene: TRBV10-1
CDR3 length: 16
clone size: .
CDR3 protein: CASSESTSGGQETQYF

V gene: TRBV6-2/TRBV6-3
CDR3 length: 16
clone size: .
CDR3 protein: CASSYPTTGGNQPQHF

V gene: TRBV5-1
CDR3 length: 14
clone size: .
CDR3 protein: CASKTGSTNEKLFF

V gene: TRBV5-1
CDR3 length: 15
clone size: .
CDR3 protein: CASRPQQGSGNTIYF

V gene: TRBV29-1
CDR3 length: 12
clone size: .
CDR3 protein: CSVAGAGVGYTF

V gene: TRBV27
CDR3 length: 14
clone size: .
CDR3 protein: CASSQPGGNEKLFF

V gene: TRBV19
CDR3 length: 16
clone size: .
CDR3 protein: CASSTRQNPRTDTQYF

V gene: TRBV21-1
CDR3 length: 13
clone size: once
CDR3 protein: CASSNYGRYEQYF

V gene: TRBV24-1
CDR3 length: 18
clone size: .
CDR3 protein: CATSDDLDRGATNEKLFF

V gene: TRBV5-1
CDR3 length: 16
clone size: .
CDR3 protein: CASAPRAGGTNEKLFF

V gene: TRBV11-1
CDR3 length: 16
clone size: .
CDR3 protein: CASSRTDGARNSPLHF

V gene: TRBV5-1
CDR3 length: 14
clone size: .
CDR3 protein: CASSPRDRNSPLHF

V gene: TRBV7-2
CDR3 length: 13
clone size: .
CDR3 protein: CASSTGTAYGYTF

V gene: TRBV10-2
CDR3 length: 14
clone size: once
CDR3 protein: CATAQGFSNQPQHF

V gene: TRBV27
CDR3 length: 16
clone size: .
CDR3 protein: CASSRFARGTSYEQYF

V gene: TRBV19
CDR3 length: 18
clone size: .
CDR3 protein: CASSVRLVGRDNTGELFF

V gene: TRBV2
CDR3 length: 14
clone size: .
CDR3 protein: CASSYGGPRETQYF

V gene: TRBV18
CDR3 length: 17
clone size: .
CDR3 protein: CASSPVSGQGSGETQYF

V gene: TRBV7-6
CDR3 length: 15
clone size: .
CDR3 protein: CASSPEADSRGGYTF

V gene: TRBV3-1/TRBV3-2
CDR3 length: 14
clone size: .
CDR3 protein: CASSQSGGRETQYF

V gene: TRBV5-1
CDR3 length: 15
clone size: .
CDR3 protein: CASSLRLGEGNTQYF